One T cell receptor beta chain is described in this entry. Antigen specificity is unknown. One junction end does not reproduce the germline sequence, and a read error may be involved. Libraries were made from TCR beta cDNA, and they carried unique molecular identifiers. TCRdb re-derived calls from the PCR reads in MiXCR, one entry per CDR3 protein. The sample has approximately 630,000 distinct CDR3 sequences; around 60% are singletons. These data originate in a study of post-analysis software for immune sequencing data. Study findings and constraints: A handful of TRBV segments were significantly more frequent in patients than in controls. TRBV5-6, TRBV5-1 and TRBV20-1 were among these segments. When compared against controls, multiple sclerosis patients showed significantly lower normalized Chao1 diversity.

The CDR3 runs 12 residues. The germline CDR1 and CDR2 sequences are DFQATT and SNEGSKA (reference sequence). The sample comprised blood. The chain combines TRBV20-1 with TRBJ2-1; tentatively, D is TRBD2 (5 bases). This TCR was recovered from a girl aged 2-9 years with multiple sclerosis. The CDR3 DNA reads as TGCAGCGCTAGAGTTCCGGGGAATGAGCAGTTCTTC. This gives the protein CSARVPGNEQFF.